A single sample gave rise to the 19 T cell receptor beta chains below, sequenced in a study of shared T cell receptors in the human thymus. Generated by immunoSEQ multiplex PCR, the TCRdb table keeps only in-frame clones and is missing some. The sample lists hundreds of thousands of clones, 70% to 90% occurring once. The sample also formed part of further work on human thymus T cells.

Material for sequencing was thymocytes. These receptors came from a boy less than two years old with a congenital heart defect.

CDR3 residues: CASRLQGSNSPLHF. The CDR3 DNA reads as TGTGCCAGCAGACTACAGGGATCGAATTCACCCCTCCACTTT. This chain connects TRBV28 to TRBJ1-6; perhaps TRBD1 as D (6 bases). The germline V gene encodes CDR1 MDHEN and CDR2 SYDVKM. V lost 6 bases to trimming and J lost 7 bases, with 13 bases between them. This CDR3 is 14 amino acids long.

In nucleotides, the CDR3 is TGTGCCTGGAGTAGGTCAGGGAATTTAATTGACAATCAGCCCCAGCATTTT. It codes for CAWSRSGNLIDNQPQHF. This chain links TRBV30 with TRBJ1-5; D perhaps matches TRBD1 (5 bases). CDR3 length equals 17 residues. V lost 2 bases, J lost 3 bases, and 20 bases lay in between. CDR1 is GTSNPN, CDR2 SVGIG, per germline (reference sequence).

The V call is TRBV9, the J call TRBJ2-2; 9 bases are shared with TRBD1. After removal of 4 bases from V and 2 bases from J, the junction contained 6 bases not matched to a gene. Germline V CDR1 and CDR2: SGDLS, YYNGEE. The CDR3 is 16 residues long. The CDR3 sequence: CASSKNRGRNTGELFF. CDR3 coding DNA: TGTGCCAGCAGCAAGAACAGGGGGCGAAACACCGGGGAGCTGTTTTTT.

This rearrangement joins TRBV6-5 to TRBJ1-3, with D hard to call. CDR1 and CDR2 (germline): MNHEY, SVGAGI. V was cut by 5 bases and J by 0 bases, with 8 bases left in between. This CDR3 is 14 amino acids long. CDR3: CASSRLGSGNTIYF. The CDR3 DNA sequence: TGTGCCAGCAGTCGTCTAGGCTCTGGAAACACCATATATTTT.

For the CDR3, the DNA is TGTGCCAGCAGCCACCGACAGGGGCCCTACACAGATACGCAGTATTTT. Its protein product is CASSHRQGPYTDTQYF. This sequence joins TRBV5-4 and TRBJ2-3, with TRBD1 matching over 8 bases. V was clipped by 4 bases and J by 2 bases; unmatched bases: 9. CDR3 size: 16 residues. Germline V gene lookup returns CDR1 SGHNT and CDR2 YYREEE (reference sequence).

The chain joins TRBV14 to TRBJ2-5; 8 bases are a match to TRBD1. V shed 4 bases, J shed 4 bases, and the junction held 2 bases outside the gene matches. This CDR3 comprises 13 residues. Germline V CDR1 and CDR2: SGHDN, FVKESK. The CDR3, as DNA: TGTGCCAGCAGCCGAGACAGGGGAGAGACCCAGTACTTC. This codes for CASSRDRGETQYF.

This clone was detected a few times. The V call is TRBV4-3, the J call TRBJ1-2; 7 bases agree with TRBD1. The CDR3 consists of 20 residues. V gave up 1 base and J gave up 4 bases; unmatched junction bases: 21. Germline CDR1 and CDR2: LGHNA and YSLEER. The CDR3 DNA reads as TGCGCCAGCAGCCAAGTAACCGTCGCAGGCCGACAGGGTTTTCTCTATGGCTACACCTTC. It translates to CASSQVTVAGRQGFLYGYTF.

The CDR3 DNA is TGTGCCAGCAGCCCGTCCCGGAACTCTAGGGAGCAGTACTTC. Encoded protein: CASSPSRNSREQYF. The chain couples TRBV11-3 to TRBJ2-7; unclear D gene. There are 14 residues in the CDR3. V was shortened by 5 bases and J by 7 bases, with 18 bases between the two germline ends. From germline, CDR1 is SGHNT and CDR2 YENEEA.

This clone occurred once. The chain couples TRBV5-1 to TRBJ2-1, with TRBD2 as a possible D gene (5 bases). Looked up from germline, CDR1 is SGHRS and CDR2 is YFSETQ. V was trimmed by 3 bases and J by 4 bases, leaving 20 bases between them. CDR3 length: 17 amino acids. For the CDR3, the DNA is TGCGCCAGCAGCTCCCGCCCGGAGCGGAGAATTTACAATGAGCAGTTCTTC. This encodes CASSSRPERRIYNEQFF.

This clone was recorded only once. V and J are TRBV5-6 and TRBJ1-1; D not resolved. The germline CDR1 and CDR2 sequences are SGHDT and YYEEEE. The CDR3 is 16 residues long. Deletions cut 4 bases from V and 1 base from J, with 17 bases between. DNA for the CDR3: TGTGCCAGCAGCCCCCCCAGTGGGGAGAAGAACACTGAAGCTTTCTTT. It translates to CASSPPSGEKNTEAFF.

This chain uses TRBV27 with TRBJ2-3, with 11 bases fitting TRBD2. V was pared by 5 bases and J by 4 bases, with 17 bases of the junction left unmatched. The germline V gene has CDR1 MNHEY and CDR2 SMNVEV (reference sequence). The CDR3 spans 19 residues. The CDR3 sequence is CASSATTLLAGEDADTQYF. The CDR3 coding sequence is TGTGCCAGCAGTGCGACCACTCTACTAGCGGGAGAGGACGCAGATACGCAGTATTTT.

The chain joins TRBV4-2 to TRBJ2-3; TRBD2 aligns across 9 bases. CDR1 LGHNA and CDR2 YNFKEQ come from the germline V gene. V was clipped by 4 bases and J by 0 bases; unmatched bases: 14. The CDR3 loop spans 19 amino acids. The CDR3 here is CASSRNTRRLADSTDTQYF. DNA of the CDR3: TGTGCCAGCAGCCGTAACACCCGCAGACTAGCGGATAGCACAGATACGCAGTATTTT.

This chain uses TRBV28 with TRBJ2-1; tentative D call: TRBD1 (5 bases). The CDR3 has 12 residues. Germline assignment: CDR1 MDHEN and CDR2 SYDVKM. V was trimmed by 10 bases and J by 8 bases, leaving 15 bases between them. In DNA form, the CDR3 reads TGTGCCACGACAGCACTGGACGATGAGCAGTTCTTC. Its protein is CATTALDDEQFF.

This clone has just one count. This rearrangement joins TRBV30 to TRBJ2-7, with 8 bases aligning to TRBD2. The length of the CDR3 is 14 residues. Germline CDR1 is GTSNPN and CDR2 is SVGIG (reference sequence). Losses at the gene ends were 4 bases for V and 6 bases for J; bases not matched to a gene: 11. The CDR3 protein is CAWKDGRAPSEQYF. The CDR3 DNA is TGTGCCTGGAAGGACGGGAGGGCCCCCTCCGAGCAGTACTTC.

This clone was recorded only once. V usage is TRBV11-2 and J usage is TRBJ2-7; TRBD2 is a possible D gene (6 bases). This CDR3 spans 13 amino acids. Germline V CDR1 and CDR2: SGHAT, FQNNGV. V lost 5 bases to trimming and J lost 6 bases, with 14 bases between them. This CDR3 is CASSGGPRSEQYF. The CDR3 DNA is TGTGCCAGCAGCGGAGGGCCAAGGTCCGAGCAGTACTTC.

The chain uses TRBV4-1 and TRBJ2-1, with 12 bases that match TRBD2. The germline gives CDR1 MGHRA, CDR2 YSYEKL. The CDR3 runs to 15 residues. The V gene end was trimmed by 3 bases and the J gene end by 7 bases; junction bases not matched to a gene: 4. The CDR3 loop reads CASSHLAGGWNEQFF. In nucleotides, the CDR3 is TGCGCCAGCAGCCACCTAGCGGGAGGGTGGAATGAGCAGTTCTTC.

Comments on this clone: This sample also contains other DNA sequences that code for the same CDR3. V is TRBV5-4 and J is TRBJ2-7; TRBD2 agrees at 9 bases. V trimming: 3 bases; J trimming: 1 base; junction bases outside the gene matches: 2. This CDR3 is 14 amino acids long. Germline V gives CDR1 SGHNT, CDR2 YYREEE (reference sequence). CDR3 DNA sequence: TGTGCCAGCAGCTCGGGACTAGCTTCCTACGAGCAGTACTTC. This encodes CASSSGLASYEQYF.

This clone was seen a single time. The gene calls are TRBV10-1 and TRBJ2-7; 9 bases match TRBD2. This CDR3 is built from 15 residues. The V gene's germline CDR1 is WNHNN and CDR2 SYGVQD (reference sequence). V lost 8 bases, J lost 3 bases, and 11 bases stayed unmatched. As DNA, the CDR3 is TGCGCCAGCCCCGGGGCGGGAGGGCCTTACTACGAGCAGTACTTC. Its protein product is CASPGAGGPYYEQYF.

The chain uses TRBV6-1 and TRBJ1-2, with 7 nucleotides matching TRBD1. The ends lost 6 bases at V and 9 bases at J; junction bases unmatched: 10. CDR3 length: 13 amino acids. In germline, CDR1 is MNHNS, CDR2 SASEGT. The CDR3 is CASRTTGVVCYTF. CDR3 in DNA: TGTGCCAGCAGGACTACAGGGGTTGTGTGCTACACCTTC.